This TCR beta chain was found in a study of lymphopenia after photon versus proton radiotherapy (dated by TCRdb to between 2018 and 2020). Notes on the research overall: The study compared the immunological effects of photon versus proton radiation therapy in patients with gastrointestinal tumors who developed high-grade lymphopenia. The study was designed to characterize how the impact on the immune system differs between the two radiation modalities. The cohort included 20 patients with gastrointestinal tumors who developed lymphopenia after receiving either photon or proton therapy. Broad study findings and their caveats: After the lymphocyte count nadir, repertoires from photon-treated patients showed oligoclonal expansion, particularly of CD8+ Temra cells, and this expansion drove the decline in diversity. During treatment, patients who received photon therapy lost naive T cells and TCR diversity and gained effector/memory populations, whereas patients who received proton therapy remained relatively stable. The survival association was assessed only in patients who died, and better survival with proton therapy was presented by the authors as a possibility rather than a demonstrated result. Across the cohort, among patients who died, a greater drop in TCR diversity after the nadir was inversely correlated with overall survival time.

Library prep was done by the immunoSEQ multiplex PCR assay. T cell repertoires were profiled with deep sequencing of rearranged TCR beta loci together with multiparametric flow cytometry. What TCRdb holds here is the immuneACCESS table cut down to in-frame rearrangements. Part of the clones is not present; checked against another copy, under half of the missing clones reflect an unresolved V gene, and the others are unexplained. This sample comprises over 50,000 clones, around 86% of them detected only once. The top ten clones comprise less than 2.5% of the sample. Details on this clone: The target of this receptor is not known. Per-nucleotide qualities are absent, and no much larger clonotype sits a single base away.

Source: peripheral blood, taken from a patient treated with photon-based radiotherapy. This clonotype originated in a man aged 35 to 55 with gastric cancer.

This receptor carries the CDR3 CASSEGTNGGKAFF. At the DNA level, the sequence is TGTGCCAGCAGTGAAGGGACGAATGGCGGTAAAGCTTTCTTT. The chain is assembled from TRBV2 and TRBJ1-1; the D segment cannot be called with confidence. At the junction V is shortened by 1 base and J by 9 bases, with 15 bases in between. The CDR3 runs 14 amino acids, cysteine and phenylalanine included. Just CDR3 DNA is preserved here, 42 bases in frame from base 1. For CDR1 and CDR2, the germline V gene lists SNHLY and FYNNEI.